The 4 T cell receptor beta chains in this list originate from one sample, sequenced in a study of CD8+CD57+ T cells in acquired aplastic anemia. By flow cytometry, patients selected for sequencing had shown an expansion of CD8+CD57+ cells. Genomic DNA acted as the template from which TCR beta VDJ combination and CDR3 sequence profiling were carried out. TCRdb processed the reads anew with MiXCR; each CDR3 protein has one entry. Of 200,000 to 300,000 distinct CDR3 sequences listed, approximately 79% are singletons. The specimen was sorted CD4+, CD8+, or CD8+CD57+ T cells (not recorded which) from PBMCs. The receptors were gathered from a human donor with aplastic anemia.

Worth noting for this clonotype: One base away lies a much larger clone, so this may be a sequencing read error. The CDR3 region is CASNPYRGLKETQYF. The CDR3 region has the DNA TGTGCCAGCAACCCCTACAGGGGGCTAAAGGAGACCCAGTACTTC. The rearrangement joins TRBV3-1 to TRBJ2-5; 9 bases are a match to TRBD1. The CDR3 runs 15 residues. V shed 7 bases, J shed 5 bases, and the junction held 11 bases outside the gene matches. Germline assignment: CDR1 LGHDT and CDR2 YNNKEL (reference sequence).

The chain employs TRBV7-9 and TRBJ2-7; D is perhaps TRBD1 or TRBD2 (7 bases each). This CDR3 is 15 amino acids long. The germline CDR1 and CDR2 sequences are SEHNR and FQNEAQ (reference sequence). V shed 3 bases and J shed 13 bases, with 25 bases lying between them. CDR3 loop: CASSLGREGALYDYV. CDR3 DNA: TGTGCCAGCAGCTTGGGGAGGGAGGGGGCCCTATATGACTACGTC.

This clonotype has a handful of counts. Its ends do not fully match the called genes, so a read error is possible. The chain is built from TRBV7-2 and TRBJ2-7; D possibly corresponds to TRBD2 (6 bases). The CDR3 is 14 residues long. The germline V gene encodes CDR1 SGHTA and CDR2 FQGNSA. CDR3 in amino acids: CASSLAEGNDAQYF. The CDR3 bases are TGTGCCAGCAGTTTAGCGGAGGGTAACGACGCGCAGTACTTC. Complete variable domain (other parts from reference TRBV7-2 and TRBJ2-7): GAGVSQSPSNKVTEKGKDVELRCDPISGHTALYWYRQSLGQGLEFLIYFQGNSAPDKSGLPSDRFSAERTGGSVSTLTIQRTQQEDSAVYLCASSLAEGNDAQYFGPGTRLTVT.

In regard to this clonotype: The junction does not match germline at one end; this may be a read error. The chain is built from TRBV7-8 and TRBJ1-5; weak D call: TRBD1 (6 bases). This CDR3 is 13 amino acids long. Germline CDR1 SGHVS, CDR2 FQNEAQ. CDR3 DNA sequence: TGTGCCAGCAGCTTAGCGGGGGCTCCGCACACGCAGTTT. This gives the protein CASSLAGAPHTQF.